This is a list of T cell receptor beta chains from one sample in a study of shared clonotypes between healthy human individuals. Profiling relied on immunoSEQ multiplex PCR, and the TCRdb table lists in-frame clones only, not all of them. There are 1.6 million or so clones in the sample; approximately 98.5% occur only once, and roughly 0.35% lies in the top ten. The sample consisted of naive CD4+ T cells sorted from blood. The source of these receptors is a man in his thirties or forties in good health. CDR3s include the opening cysteine and the closing phenylalanine or tryptophan. D genes are given only for firm matches. Clone size, where shown, is once, few, many, or a class for clones that have expanded.

j_gene: TRBJ2-1
d_gene: -
abundance: -
v_gene: TRBV7-2
CDR3nt: TGTGCCAGCAGAGTACACCAACTAGCTTATGAGCAGTTCTTC
CDR3aa: CASRVHQLAYEQFF

j_gene: TRBJ2-1
d_gene: -
abundance: -
v_gene: TRBV5-1
CDR3nt: TGCGCCAGCAGCTTAATGGGGCCTACCGACTCCTACAATGAGCAGTTCTTC
CDR3aa: CASSLMGPTDSYNEQFF

j_gene: TRBJ2-1
d_gene: -
abundance: -
v_gene: TRBV18
CDR3nt: TGTGCCAGCTCACTTGGAAATGAGCAGTTCTTC
CDR3aa: CASSLGNEQFF

j_gene: TRBJ2-7
d_gene: TRBD1
abundance: -
v_gene: TRBV5-5
CDR3nt: TGTGCCAGCAGCTTGGGCCCCGACAGGGCTTACTACGAGCAGTACTTC
CDR3aa: CASSLGPDRAYYEQYF

j_gene: TRBJ2-1
d_gene: -
abundance: -
v_gene: TRBV5-1
CDR3nt: TGCGCCAGCAGCTTCATCAACTCCTACAATGAGCAGTTCTTC
CDR3aa: CASSFINSYNEQFF

j_gene: TRBJ2-2
d_gene: TRBD2
abundance: -
v_gene: TRBV2
CDR3nt: TGTGCCAGCAGCGTGGGACTAGCGGCCACCGGGGAGCTGTTTTTT
CDR3aa: CASSVGLAATGELFF

j_gene: TRBJ1-3
d_gene: -
abundance: -
v_gene: TRBV7-9
CDR3nt: TGTGCCAGCAGCGTACAGGGAAGTGGAAACACCATATATTTT
CDR3aa: CASSVQGSGNTIYF

j_gene: TRBJ1-5
d_gene: TRBD1
abundance: -
v_gene: TRBV30
CDR3nt: TGTGCCTGGAGTTTAGGGACAGGGGGTCATCAGCCCCAGCATTTT
CDR3aa: CAWSLGTGGHQPQHF

j_gene: TRBJ1-1
d_gene: -
abundance: -
v_gene: TRBV14
CDR3nt: TGTGCCAGCAGCCATAGGCCCCGGGGCACTGAAGCTTTCTTT
CDR3aa: CASSHRPRGTEAFF

j_gene: TRBJ1-1
d_gene: TRBD1
abundance: -
v_gene: TRBV10-3
CDR3nt: TGTGCCATTTTAGGACAGGGAAGAGGTGAAGCTTTCTTT
CDR3aa: CAILGQGRGEAFF

j_gene: TRBJ1-4
d_gene: TRBD1
abundance: -
v_gene: TRBV7-9
CDR3nt: TGTGCCAGCAGCTCTTCAGGACAGGGCGAAAAACTGTTTTTT
CDR3aa: CASSSSGQGEKLFF

j_gene: TRBJ2-7
d_gene: TRBD2
abundance: -
v_gene: TRBV27
CDR3nt: TGTGCCAGCAGTCTACTTTCAAGCGGGAGGTCCTACGAGCAGTACTTC
CDR3aa: CASSLLSSGRSYEQYF

j_gene: TRBJ2-2
d_gene: -
abundance: -
v_gene: TRBV19
CDR3nt: TGTGCCACACGAGGACTATCCGCCGGGGAGCTGTTTTTT
CDR3aa: CATRGLSAGELFF

j_gene: TRBJ2-1
d_gene: -
abundance: -
v_gene: TRBV4-2
CDR3nt: TGTGCCAGCAGCCAAGAGTTAGGAGGGCATGAGCAGTTCTTC
CDR3aa: CASSQELGGHEQFF

j_gene: TRBJ2-7
d_gene: TRBD1
abundance: -
v_gene: TRBV7-8
CDR3nt: TGTGCCAGCAGCTCAATGCCTCCGGGACAGGGGATTGACGAGCAGTACTTC
CDR3aa: CASSSMPPGQGIDEQYF

j_gene: TRBJ1-3
d_gene: -
abundance: -
v_gene: TRBV30
CDR3nt: TGTGCCTTGGGACGGCTCTCTGGAAACACCATATATTTT
CDR3aa: CALGRLSGNTIYF

j_gene: TRBJ2-2
d_gene: -
abundance: -
v_gene: TRBV7-2
CDR3nt: TGTGCCAGCAGCGTGGACAGTAGCAACACCGGGGAGCTGTTTTTT
CDR3aa: CASSVDSSNTGELFF

j_gene: TRBJ1-1
d_gene: -
abundance: -
v_gene: TRBV7-9
CDR3nt: TGTGCCAGCAGCTTCCGGGGAGGGGGGAACACTGAAGCTTTCTTT
CDR3aa: CASSFRGGGNTEAFF

j_gene: TRBJ2-2
d_gene: -
abundance: -
v_gene: TRBV11-2
CDR3nt: TGTGCCAGCAGCTTAAGTGGAACCGGGGAGCTGTTTTTT
CDR3aa: CASSLSGTGELFF

j_gene: TRBJ1-2
d_gene: -
abundance: -
v_gene: TRBV28
CDR3nt: TGTGCCAGCTCCGAACGAAAGGGCCACGGCTACACCTTC
CDR3aa: CASSERKGHGYTF

j_gene: TRBJ2-7
d_gene: -
abundance: -
v_gene: TRBV11-2
CDR3nt: TGTGCCAGCAGCTTAGCAAGGACGGCGACAACCTACGAGCAGTACTTC
CDR3aa: CASSLARTATTYEQYF

j_gene: TRBJ2-5
d_gene: -
abundance: -
v_gene: TRBV30
CDR3nt: TGTGCCTGGAGTTATGCCGGAGTCTCGGGGGAGACCCAGTACTTC
CDR3aa: CAWSYAGVSGETQYF

j_gene: TRBJ2-7
d_gene: -
abundance: -
v_gene: TRBV2
CDR3nt: TGTGCCAGCAGTGACAGGGGAAGATACGAGCAGTACTTC
CDR3aa: CASSDRGRYEQYF

j_gene: TRBJ2-7
d_gene: TRBD1
abundance: -
v_gene: TRBV28
CDR3nt: TGTGCAGGCTCTCACCGCGACAGGGGCGTCTCCTACGAGCAGTACTTC
CDR3aa: CAGSHRDRGVSYEQYF

j_gene: TRBJ2-3
d_gene: TRBD2
abundance: once
v_gene: TRBV29-1
CDR3nt: TGCAGCGTTCGCGGGAGAGCAACAGATACGCAGTATTTT
CDR3aa: CSVRGRATDTQYF

j_gene: TRBJ1-1
d_gene: TRBD1
abundance: -
v_gene: TRBV7-9
CDR3nt: TGTGCCAGCAGCTTATCAGGGGGGGAAGCTTTCTTT
CDR3aa: CASSLSGGEAFF

j_gene: TRBJ2-1
d_gene: TRBD1
abundance: -
v_gene: TRBV7-3
CDR3nt: TGTGCCAGCAGCTTAATTCCGGGACAGGGGACGGATGAGCAGTTCTTC
CDR3aa: CASSLIPGQGTDEQFF